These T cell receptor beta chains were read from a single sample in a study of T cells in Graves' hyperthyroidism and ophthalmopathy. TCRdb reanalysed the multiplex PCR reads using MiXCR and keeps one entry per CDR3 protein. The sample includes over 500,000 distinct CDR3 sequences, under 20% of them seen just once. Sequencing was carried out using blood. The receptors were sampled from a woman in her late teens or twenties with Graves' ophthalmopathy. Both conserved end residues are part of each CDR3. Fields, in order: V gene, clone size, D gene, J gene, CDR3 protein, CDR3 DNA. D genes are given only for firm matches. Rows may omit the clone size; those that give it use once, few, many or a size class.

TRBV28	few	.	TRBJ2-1	CASSSVLGGSSYNEQFF	TGTGCCAGCAGTTCCGTTTTGGGGGGAAGCTCCTACAATGAGCAGTTCTTC
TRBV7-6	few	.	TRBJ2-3	CASSLGGEPDTQYF	TGTGCCAGCAGCTTAGGGGGGGAGCCAGATACGCAGTATTTT
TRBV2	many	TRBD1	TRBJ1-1	CASTGQGGTEAFF	TGTGCCAGCACTGGACAGGGGGGCACTGAAGCTTTCTTT
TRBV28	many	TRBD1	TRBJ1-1	CASSLRVLTGPEAFF	TGTGCCAGCAGTTTAAGGGTTTTGACAGGGCCTGAAGCTTTCTTT
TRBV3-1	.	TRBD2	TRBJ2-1	CASSHVSGGANEQFF	TGTGCCAGCAGCCATGTGAGCGGGGGGGCCAATGAGCAGTTCTTC
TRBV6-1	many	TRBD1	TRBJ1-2	CASSASPSSGTGGYGYTF	TGTGCCAGCAGTGCCTCCCCATCGTCCGGGACAGGGGGGTATGGCTACACCTTC
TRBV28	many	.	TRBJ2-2	CASSLVEGGFRTGELFF	TGTGCCAGCAGTTTGGTAGAGGGGGGCTTTCGGACCGGGGAGCTGTTTTTT
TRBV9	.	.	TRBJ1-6	CASGLGGEDNSPLHF	TGTGCCAGCGGCCTAGGGGGTGAAGATAATTCACCCCTCCACTTT
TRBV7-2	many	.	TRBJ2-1	CASSPPGVGAGSEQFF	TGTGCCAGCAGCCCCCCTGGGGTGGGAGCTGGGAGTGAGCAGTTCTTC
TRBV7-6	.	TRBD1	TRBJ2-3	CASSLIAADDRGFGAQYF	TGTGCCAGCAGCTTAATCGCGGCGGATGACAGGGGTTTCGGTGCGCAGTATTTT
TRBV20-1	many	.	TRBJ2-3	CSARDRASTLSTDTQYF	TGCAGTGCTAGAGATAGGGCTAGCACGTTGAGCACAGATACGCAGTATTTT
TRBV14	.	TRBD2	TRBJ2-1	CASSQPGTSGIEQFF	TGTGCCAGCAGCCAACCTGGGACTAGCGGGATTGAGCAGTTCTTC
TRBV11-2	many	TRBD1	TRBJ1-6	CASSPRQGGSPLHF	TGTGCCAGCAGCCCTAGACAGGGGGGATCACCCCTCCACTTT
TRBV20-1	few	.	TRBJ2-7	CSALHEGDSSSLGEQYF	TGCAGTGCCCTCCATGAGGGGGATTCTTCCTCTTTGGGCGAGCAGTACTTC
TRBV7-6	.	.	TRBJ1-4	CASSFSGNEKLFF	TGTGCCAGCAGCTTTTCCGGTAATGAAAAACTGTTTTTT
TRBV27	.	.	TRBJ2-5	CASSFDGETQYF	TGTGCCAGCAGTTTTGACGGGGAGACCCAGTACTTC
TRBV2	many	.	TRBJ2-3	CASSELRGTDTQYF	TGTGCCAGCAGTGAACTCCGTGGCACAGATACGCAGTATTTT
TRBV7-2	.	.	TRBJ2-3	CASSLGGLGTDTQYF	TGTGCCAGCAGCTTAGGGGGGCTGGGCACAGATACGCAGTATTTT
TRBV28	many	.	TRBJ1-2	CASSLSPSNYGYTF	TGTGCCAGCAGTTTATCCCCTTCTAACTATGGCTACACCTTC
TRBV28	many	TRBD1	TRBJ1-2	CASSFFALTGAYGYTF	TGTGCCAGCAGTTTCTTCGCCCTGACAGGGGCCTATGGCTACACCTTC
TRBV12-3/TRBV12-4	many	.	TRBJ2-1	CASSYGDEQFF	TGTGCCAGCAGTTACGGGGATGAGCAGTTCTTC
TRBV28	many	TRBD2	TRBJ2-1	CASSSLGTSGRYEQFF	TGTGCCAGCAGTTCCCTCGGGACTAGCGGGAGGTATGAGCAGTTCTTC
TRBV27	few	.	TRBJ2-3	CASGYGTDTQYF	TGTGCCAGCGGCTACGGCACAGATACGCAGTATTTT
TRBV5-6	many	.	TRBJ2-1	CASRSQGDEQFF	TGTGCCAGCAGGTCACAGGGCGATGAGCAGTTCTTC
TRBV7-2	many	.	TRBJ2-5	CASSLGTLAEETQYF	TGTGCCAGCAGCCTCGGCACGTTAGCGGAAGAGACCCAGTACTTC
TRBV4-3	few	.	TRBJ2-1	CASSQDSGFDNEQFF	TGCGCCAGCAGCCAAGACAGTGGTTTTGACAATGAGCAGTTCTTC